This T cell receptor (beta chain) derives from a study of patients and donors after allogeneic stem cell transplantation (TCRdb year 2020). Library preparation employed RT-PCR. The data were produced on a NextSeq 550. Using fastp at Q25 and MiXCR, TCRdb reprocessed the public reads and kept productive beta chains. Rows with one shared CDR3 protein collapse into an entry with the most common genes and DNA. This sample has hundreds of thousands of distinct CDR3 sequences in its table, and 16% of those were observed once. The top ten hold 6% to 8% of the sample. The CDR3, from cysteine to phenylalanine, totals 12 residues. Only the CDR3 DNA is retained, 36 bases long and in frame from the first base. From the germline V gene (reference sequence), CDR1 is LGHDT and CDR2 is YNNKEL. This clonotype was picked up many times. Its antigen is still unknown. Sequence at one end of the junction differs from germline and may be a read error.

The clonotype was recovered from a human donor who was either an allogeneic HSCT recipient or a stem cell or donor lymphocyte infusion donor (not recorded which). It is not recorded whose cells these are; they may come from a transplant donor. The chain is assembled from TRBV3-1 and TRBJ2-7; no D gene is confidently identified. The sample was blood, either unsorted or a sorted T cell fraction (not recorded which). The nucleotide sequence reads TGCGCCAGCAGCCAAGATCGGGCCGAACAGTACTTC. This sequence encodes CASSQDRAEQYF.